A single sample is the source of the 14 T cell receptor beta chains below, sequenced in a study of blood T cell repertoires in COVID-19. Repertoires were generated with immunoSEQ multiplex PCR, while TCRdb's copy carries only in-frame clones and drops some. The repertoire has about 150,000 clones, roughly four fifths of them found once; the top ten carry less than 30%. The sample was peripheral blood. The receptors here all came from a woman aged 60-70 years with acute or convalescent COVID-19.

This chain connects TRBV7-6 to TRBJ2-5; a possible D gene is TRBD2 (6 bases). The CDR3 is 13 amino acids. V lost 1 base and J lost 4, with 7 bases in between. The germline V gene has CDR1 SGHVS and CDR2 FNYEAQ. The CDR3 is CASSLVGGETQYF. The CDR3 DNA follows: TGTGCCAGCAGCTTAGTGGGAGGAGAGACCCAGTACTTC. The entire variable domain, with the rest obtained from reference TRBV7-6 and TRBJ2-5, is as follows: GAGVSQSPRYKVTKRGQDVALRCDPISGHVSLYWYRQALGQGPEFLTYFNYEAQQDKSGLPNDRFSAERPEGSISTLTIQRTEQRDSAMYRCASSLVGGETQYFGPGTRLLVL.

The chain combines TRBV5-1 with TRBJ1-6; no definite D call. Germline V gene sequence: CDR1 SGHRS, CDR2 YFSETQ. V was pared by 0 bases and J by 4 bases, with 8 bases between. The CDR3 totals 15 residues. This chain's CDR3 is CASSLEHTYNSPLHF. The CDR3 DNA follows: TGCGCCAGCAGCTTGGAACATACGTATAATTCACCCCTCCACTTT.

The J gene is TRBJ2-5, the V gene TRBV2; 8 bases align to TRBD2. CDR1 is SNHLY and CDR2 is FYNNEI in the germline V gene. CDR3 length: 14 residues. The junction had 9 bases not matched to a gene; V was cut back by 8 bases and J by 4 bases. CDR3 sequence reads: CASFPGTRGETQYF. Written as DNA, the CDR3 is TGTGCCAGCTTTCCCGGGACTAGGGGAGAGACCCAGTACTTC.

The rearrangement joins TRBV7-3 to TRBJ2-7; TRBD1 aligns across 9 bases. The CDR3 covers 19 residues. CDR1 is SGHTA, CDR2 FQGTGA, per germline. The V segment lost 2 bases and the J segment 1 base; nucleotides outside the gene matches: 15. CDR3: CASSLPGGGGQGPSYEQYF. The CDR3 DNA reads TGTGCCAGCAGCTTACCCGGGGGCGGGGGACAGGGTCCTTCCTACGAGCAGTACTTC.

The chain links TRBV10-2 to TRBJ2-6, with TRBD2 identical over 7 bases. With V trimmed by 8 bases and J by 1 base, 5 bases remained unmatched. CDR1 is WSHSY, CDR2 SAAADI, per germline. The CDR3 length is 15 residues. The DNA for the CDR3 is TGCGCCAGCGGGGGGGGTCAGTCTGGGGCCAACGTCCTGACTTTC. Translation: CASGGGQSGANVLTF.

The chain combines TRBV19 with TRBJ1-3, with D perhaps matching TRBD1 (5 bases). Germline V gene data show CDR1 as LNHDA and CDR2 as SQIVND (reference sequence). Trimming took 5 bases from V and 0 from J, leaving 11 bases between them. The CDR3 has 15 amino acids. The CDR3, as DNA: TGTGCCAGTAGTTGGACACCTATCTCTGGAAACACCATATATTTT. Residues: CASSWTPISGNTIYF. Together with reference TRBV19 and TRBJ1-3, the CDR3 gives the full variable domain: DGGITQSPKYLFRKEGQNVTLSCEQNLNHDAMYWYRQDPGQGLRLIYYSQIVNDFQKGDIAEGYSVSREKKESFPLTVTSAQKNPTAFYLCASSWTPISGNTIYFGEGSWLTVV.

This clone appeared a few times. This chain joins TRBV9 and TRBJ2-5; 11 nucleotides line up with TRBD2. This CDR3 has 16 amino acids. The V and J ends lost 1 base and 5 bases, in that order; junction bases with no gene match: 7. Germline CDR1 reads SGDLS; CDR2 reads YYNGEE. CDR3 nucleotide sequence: TGTGCCAGCAGCGTATATAGCGGGGGGGGCCGGGAGACCCAGTACTTC. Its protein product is CASSVYSGGGRETQYF.

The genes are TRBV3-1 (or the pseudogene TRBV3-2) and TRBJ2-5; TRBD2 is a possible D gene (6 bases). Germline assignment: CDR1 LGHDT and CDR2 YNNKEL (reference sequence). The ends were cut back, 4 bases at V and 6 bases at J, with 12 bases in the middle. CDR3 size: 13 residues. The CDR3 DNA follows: TGTGCCAGCAGCCGGGGGGTCCGACAGACCCAGTACTTC. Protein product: CASSRGVRQTQYF.

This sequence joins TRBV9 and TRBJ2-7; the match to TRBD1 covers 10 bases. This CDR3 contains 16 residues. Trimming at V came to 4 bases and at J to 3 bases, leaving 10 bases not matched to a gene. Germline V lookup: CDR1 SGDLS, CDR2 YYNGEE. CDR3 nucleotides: TGTGCCAGCAGCCCCTATCCCGGGACAGGGGACTACGAGCAGTACTTC. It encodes CASSPYPGTGDYEQYF.

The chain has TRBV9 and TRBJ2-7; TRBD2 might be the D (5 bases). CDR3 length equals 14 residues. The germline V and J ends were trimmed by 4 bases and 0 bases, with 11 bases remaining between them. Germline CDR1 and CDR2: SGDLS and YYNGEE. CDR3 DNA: TGTGCCAGCAGCCTTAGCGTATACTCCTACGAGCAGTACTTC. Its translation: CASSLSVYSYEQYF.

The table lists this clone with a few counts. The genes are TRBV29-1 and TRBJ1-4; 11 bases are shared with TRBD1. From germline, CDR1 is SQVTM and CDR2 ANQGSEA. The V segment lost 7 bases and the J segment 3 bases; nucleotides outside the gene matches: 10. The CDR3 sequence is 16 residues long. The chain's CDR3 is CSAEGQGAAANEKLFF. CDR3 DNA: TGCAGCGCCGAAGGACAGGGGGCCGCGGCTAATGAAAAACTGTTTTTT.

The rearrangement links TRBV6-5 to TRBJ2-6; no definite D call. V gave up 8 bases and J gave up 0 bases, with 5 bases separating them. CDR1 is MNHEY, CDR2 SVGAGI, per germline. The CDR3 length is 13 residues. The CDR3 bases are TGTGCCAGCGTGGCCTCTGGGGCCAACGTCCTGACTTTC. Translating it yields CASVASGANVLTF.

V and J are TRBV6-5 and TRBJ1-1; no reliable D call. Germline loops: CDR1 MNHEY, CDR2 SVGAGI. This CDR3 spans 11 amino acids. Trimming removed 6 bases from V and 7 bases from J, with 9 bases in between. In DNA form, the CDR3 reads TGTGCCAGCAGGGGAGCGAGTGAAGCTTTCTTT. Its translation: CASRGASEAFF.

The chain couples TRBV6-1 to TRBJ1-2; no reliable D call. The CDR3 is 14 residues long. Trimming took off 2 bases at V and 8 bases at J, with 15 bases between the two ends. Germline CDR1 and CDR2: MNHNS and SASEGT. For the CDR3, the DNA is TGTGCCAGCAGTGAATCCCCGGAGGTTTGGGGCTACACCTTC. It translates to CASSESPEVWGYTF.